Each of the 29 T cell receptor beta chains below was sequenced from the same sample in a study of T-cell memory formation after mild COVID-19. TCRdb fed the 5' RACE reads into MiXCR, producing one record per CDR3 protein. Of about 600,000 distinct CDR3 sequences in the sample, approximately 21% were seen once. The specimen sequenced was PBMCs or a T cell subset sorted from them (not recorded which). These receptors were collected from an adult woman who had mild COVID-19 (a few samples of this study predate the infection). Cell type and time point are not known.

This clonotype was counted between two and nine times. The gene calls are TRBV20-1 and TRBJ1-2, with 8 bases fitting TRBD1. The V gene end was trimmed by 4 bases and the J gene end by 4 bases; junction bases not matched to a gene: 2. The CDR3 covers 12 residues. Looked up from germline, CDR1 is DFQATT and CDR2 is SNEGSKA (reference sequence). The CDR3 loop reads CSANDRGYGYTF. The DNA for the CDR3 is TGCAGTGCTAACGACAGGGGCTATGGCTACACCTTC.

V and J are TRBV7-8 and TRBJ2-7; 8 positions agree with TRBD1. The CDR3 covers 16 residues. V gave up 2 bases and J gave up 7 bases; unmatched junction bases: 13. The germline V gene encodes CDR1 SGHVS and CDR2 FQNEAQ. The CDR3 nucleotides are TGTGCCAGCAGCTTAAAAGTTTGGCAGGGGGCCGGGGAGCAGTACTTC. It yields the protein CASSLKVWQGAGEQYF.

The J gene is TRBJ1-5, the V gene TRBV6-2 or TRBV6-3; maybe TRBD1 (5 bases). This CDR3 is built from 15 residues. Germline V gene lookup returns CDR1 MNHEY and CDR2 SVGEGT. Trimming stripped 0 bases from V and 3 bases from J, with 9 bases between. CDR3 region: CASSYSGRNNQPQHF. The CDR3 DNA reads as TGTGCCAGCAGTTACTCGGGACGGAACAATCAGCCCCAGCATTTT.

There are a few counts of this clonotype. V gene TRBV11-1 combines with J gene TRBJ2-1; TRBD2 agrees at 13 bases. The CDR3 sequence is 19 residues long. V lost 3 bases to trimming and J lost 4 bases; unmatched junction nucleotides: 12. Looked up from germline, CDR1 is SGHAT and CDR2 is FQDESV (reference sequence). In DNA form, the CDR3 reads TGTGCCAGCAGCTTTCCCAGGACTAGCGGGAGTTCCAGGTACAATGAGCAGTTCTTC. The encoded protein is CASSFPRTSGSSRYNEQFF.

Worth noting for this clonotype: Its ends do not fully match the called genes, so a read error is possible. This rearrangement joins TRBV4-1 to TRBJ2-3; the D is unclear. The germline V gene has CDR1 MGHRA and CDR2 YSYEKL. There are 16 residues in the CDR3. CDR3 DNA: TGCGCCAGCAGACAAGATCCCGCAGTTCGCACAGATACGCAGTATTTT. Translated: CASRQDPAVRTDTQYF.

The chain is built from TRBV6-5 and TRBJ2-1; the match to TRBD1 covers 11 bases. V lost 7 bases, J lost 7 bases, and 9 bases stayed unmatched. The germline gives CDR1 MNHEY, CDR2 SVGAGI. CDR3 size: 15 residues. The CDR3 here is CASKTGTGGPNEQFF. The CDR3 DNA sequence: TGTGCCAGCAAAACCGGGACAGGGGGACCTAATGAGCAGTTCTTC.

This clonotype was counted between two and nine times. V and J are TRBV6-1 and TRBJ2-7; D is unresolved. The germline V and J ends were trimmed by 1 base and 4 bases, with 14 bases remaining between them. The CDR3 covers 15 residues. From germline, CDR1 is MNHNS and CDR2 SASEGT. The CDR3 DNA sequence: TGTGCCAGCAGTGAAGTGGTCAGATCCTATTACGAGCAGTACTTC. Translation gives CASSEVVRSYYEQYF.

The chain joins TRBV20-1 to TRBJ1-2; tentative D call: TRBD1 (6 bases). The CDR3 extends over 15 amino acids. V lost 3 bases and J 5 bases, leaving 19 bases between the germline ends. CDR1 and CDR2 from the germline V gene are DFQATT and SNEGSKA (reference sequence). The CDR3 nucleotides are TGCAGTGCTAGGGGCCCAGGGGATCCTTCTTATGGCTACACCTTC. This gives the protein CSARGPGDPSYGYTF.

This rearrangement joins TRBV5-4 to TRBJ2-2; D gene ambiguous. The V end lost 2 bases, the J end lost 4 bases, and 9 bases lay between the germline ends. The germline gives CDR1 SGHNT, CDR2 YYREEE (reference sequence). This CDR3 spans 14 amino acids. CDR3 protein: CASSLKPTTGELFF. CDR3 nucleotides: TGTGCCAGCAGCTTAAAGCCCACCACCGGGGAGCTGTTTTTT. The whole variable domain, remainder taken from reference TRBV5-4 and TRBJ2-2, is ETGVTQSPTHLIKTRGQQVTLRCSSQSGHNTVSWYQQALGQGPQFIFQYYREEENGRGNFPPRFSGLQFPNYSSELNVNALELDDSALYLCASSLKPTTGELFFGEGSRLTVL.

V and J are TRBV3-1 and TRBJ1-1, with 8 bases that match TRBD1. Germline V gene lookup returns CDR1 LGHDT and CDR2 YNNKEL (reference sequence). V lost 1 base, J lost 5 bases, and 3 bases stayed unmatched. The CDR3 loop spans 14 amino acids. CDR3 residues: CASSQGQGWTEAFF. The CDR3 nucleotides read TGTGCCAGCAGCCAAGGACAGGGGTGGACTGAAGCTTTCTTT.

V usage is TRBV29-1 and J usage is TRBJ1-3; D is unresolved. The CDR3 spans 12 residues. The ends were cut back, 5 bases at V and 0 bases at J, with 5 bases in the middle. Germline CDR1 SQVTM, CDR2 ANQGSEA. The CDR3 nucleotides read TGCAGCGTTCGTTACTCTGGAAACACCATATATTTT. It codes for CSVRYSGNTIYF.

This clonotype was seen a handful of times. The J gene is TRBJ2-2, the V gene TRBV20-1, with 16 nucleotides matching TRBD2. V shed 6 bases and J 3 bases; nucleotides not matched to a gene: 10. Germline values: CDR1 DFQATT, CDR2 SNEGSKA (reference sequence). The CDR3 is made up of 18 amino acids. This CDR3 reads CSAHTPGLAGGYTGELFF. The CDR3 nucleotides read TGCAGTGCCCATACCCCGGGACTAGCGGGGGGGTACACCGGGGAGCTGTTTTTT.

This clonotype was counted ten times or more. The chain links TRBV12-3 or TRBV12-4 to TRBJ2-3, with no clear D. Trimming removed 6 bases at V and 3 bases at J, with 10 bases between. The CDR3 is made up of 13 amino acids. The CDR3 nucleotides read TGTGCCAGCAGCCTGATTCGGACAGATACGCAGTATTTT. It codes for CASSLIRTDTQYF.

The chain recombines TRBV6-1 with TRBJ2-3; the D is unclear. V was cut by 7 bases and J by 1 base, with 18 bases left in between. The CDR3 sequence is 16 residues long. The germline V gene encodes CDR1 MNHNS and CDR2 SASEGT. The CDR3 DNA is TGTGCCAGCACCGTACCGGTCTTCCCTCGCACAGATACGCAGTATTTT. It is translated as CASTVPVFPRTDTQYF.

The chain combines TRBV6-2 or TRBV6-3 with TRBJ2-4, with a possible D match to TRBD1 (6 bases). The germline V gene encodes CDR1 MNHEY and CDR2 SVGEGT. The CDR3 totals 14 residues. Between the trimmed V and J ends, which lost 4 bases and 6 bases, there was a span of 13 bases. CDR3 residues: CASSSEGEGNIQYF. In DNA form, the CDR3 reads TGTGCCAGCAGTTCAGAGGGGGAAGGAAACATTCAGTACTTC.

This clonotype was seen more than once but under ten times. The chain carries TRBV6-5 and TRBJ2-2; TRBD2 matches at 8 bases. This CDR3 has 21 amino acids. CDR1 and CDR2 from the germline V gene are MNHEY and SVGAGI. With V trimmed by 2 bases and J by 0 bases, 17 bases remained unmatched. Here the CDR3 reads CASSYLQGVSGGYTNTGELFF. CDR3 DNA sequence: TGTGCCAGCAGTTACCTGCAGGGAGTGAGCGGGGGTTACACGAACACCGGGGAGCTGTTTTTT.

V gene TRBV4-3 combines with J gene TRBJ2-1; TRBD2 agrees at 9 bases. Losses at the gene ends were 2 bases for V and 6 bases for J; bases not matched to a gene: 5. This CDR3 spans 15 amino acids. Per germline, CDR1 LGHNA and CDR2 YSLEER. CDR3 sequence (DNA): TGCGCCAGCAGCCAACTAGCGGGGTCTATCAATGAGCAGTTCTTC. Translating it yields CASSQLAGSINEQFF.

V gene TRBV20-1 combines with J gene TRBJ1-1, with D possibly TRBD1 on 6 matching bases. The CDR3 has 13 residues. The V end was cut by 2 bases, the J end by 1 base, with 8 bases between. Germline CDR1 and CDR2: DFQATT and SNEGSKA (reference sequence). CDR3 DNA sequence: TGCAGTGCTAGACAGGGGCGGAACACTGAAGCTTTCTTT. This encodes CSARQGRNTEAFF.

This clonotype was observed a handful of times. The chain couples TRBV4-2 to TRBJ2-7; no reliable D call. CDR3 length equals 14 residues. Germline-derived CDR1 and CDR2 are LGHNA and YNFKEQ. Trimming removed 1 base at V and 0 bases at J, with 7 bases between. CDR3 in DNA: TGTGCCAGCAGCCAAGTCCTCCTCTCCTACGAGCAGTACTTC. It is translated as CASSQVLLSYEQYF.

V usage is TRBV2 and J usage is TRBJ2-7, with D perhaps TRBD1 (6 bases). V lost 5 bases and J lost 4, with 18 bases in between. The CDR3 length is 15 residues. The germline V gene encodes CDR1 SNHLY and CDR2 FYNNEI. CDR3 coding DNA: TGTGCCAGCAGTTCCCCCCTGGAAGGACAGTACGAGCAGTACTTC. It yields the protein CASSSPLEGQYEQYF.

This chain links TRBV23-1 with TRBJ2-7; 7 bases match TRBD1. TRBV23-1 is an ORF, with its function uncertain. The CDR3 has 15 amino acids. After removal of 4 bases from V and 0 bases from J, the junction contained 6 bases not matched to a gene. CDR3 DNA: TGCGCCAGCAGTCGACAGGACAGGCTCTCCTACGAGCAGTACTTC. Translated: CASSRQDRLSYEQYF.

The CDR3 coding sequence is TGCAGTCCGGCCAGACAGGGTGATCAGGAGACCCAGTACTTC. As protein: CSPARQGDQETQYF. The genes are TRBV20-1 and TRBJ2-5; 7 nucleotides line up with TRBD1. CDR1 and CDR2 (germline): DFQATT, SNEGSKA (reference sequence). V lost 8 bases and J lost 5; bases outside the gene matches: 14. The CDR3 length is 14 residues.

The CDR3 is CASSSTPGYGYTF. The CDR3 DNA reads as TGTGCCAGCAGTTCAACACCGGGCTATGGCTACACCTTC. The chain has TRBV2 and TRBJ1-2; the D is unclear. The CDR3 is 13 residues long. The germline V gene has CDR1 SNHLY and CDR2 FYNNEI. Trimming stripped 5 bases from V and 4 bases from J, with 11 bases between.

The CDR3 protein is CASSSQGAPNEQYF. The CDR3 nucleotides read TGCGCCAGCAGCTCCCAGGGGGCGCCCAACGAGCAGTACTTC. This chain links TRBV5-1 with TRBJ2-7; TRBD1 aligns across 8 bases. The germline gives CDR1 SGHRS, CDR2 YFSETQ. The CDR3 is 14 amino acids. J was trimmed by 5 bases and V by 3 bases; bases with no gene match: 7.

This clonotype occurred a few times. One end of the junction is discordant with germline, which a read error may explain. The chain uses TRBV12-3 or TRBV12-4 and TRBJ2-7; 10 positions agree with TRBD1. The CDR3 loop spans 12 amino acids. The CDR3 is CASSHTGTGDNF. CDR3 sequence (DNA): TGTGCCAGCAGTCATACCGGGACAGGGGACAACTTC.

The chain couples TRBV27 to TRBJ2-7, with a possible D match to TRBD1 (6 bases). V shed 2 bases and J shed 5 bases, with 13 bases lying between them. CDR1 and CDR2 from the germline V gene are MNHEY and SMNVEV (reference sequence). This CDR3 has 14 amino acids. Here the CDR3 DNA reads TGTGCCAGCAGTTTACAGGGACCAGGGGACGAGCAGTACTTC. This codes for CASSLQGPGDEQYF.

This sequence joins TRBV9 and TRBJ1-1; 7 bases align to TRBD1. V shed 2 bases and J 0 bases; nucleotides not matched to a gene: 7. CDR1 is SGDLS, CDR2 YYNGEE, per germline. The CDR3 is made up of 16 amino acids. The CDR3 reads CASSVGQWDVNTEAFF. The CDR3 DNA follows: TGTGCCAGCAGCGTGGGACAGTGGGACGTGAACACTGAAGCTTTCTTT.

The chain recombines TRBV7-2 with TRBJ2-4; D is unresolved. Trimming took off 3 bases at V and 0 bases at J, with 12 bases between the two ends. CDR1 and CDR2 (germline): SGHTA, FQGNSA. The CDR3 totals 16 residues. Written as DNA, the CDR3 is TGTGCCAGCAGCTTTGGGCCCCACTTAGCCAAAAACATTCAGTACTTC. Amino acid sequence: CASSFGPHLAKNIQYF.

This clonotype was found a few times. V usage is TRBV3-1 and J usage is TRBJ1-3; no definite D call. The CDR3 totals 15 residues. Germline CDR1 and CDR2: LGHDT and YNNKEL (reference sequence). The V end was cut by 5 bases, the J end by 8 bases, with 19 bases between. The DNA for the CDR3 is TGTGCCAGCAGCTCTCGAGGTGCCTTGGTGGACACCATATATTTT. Its translation: CASSSRGALVDTIYF.